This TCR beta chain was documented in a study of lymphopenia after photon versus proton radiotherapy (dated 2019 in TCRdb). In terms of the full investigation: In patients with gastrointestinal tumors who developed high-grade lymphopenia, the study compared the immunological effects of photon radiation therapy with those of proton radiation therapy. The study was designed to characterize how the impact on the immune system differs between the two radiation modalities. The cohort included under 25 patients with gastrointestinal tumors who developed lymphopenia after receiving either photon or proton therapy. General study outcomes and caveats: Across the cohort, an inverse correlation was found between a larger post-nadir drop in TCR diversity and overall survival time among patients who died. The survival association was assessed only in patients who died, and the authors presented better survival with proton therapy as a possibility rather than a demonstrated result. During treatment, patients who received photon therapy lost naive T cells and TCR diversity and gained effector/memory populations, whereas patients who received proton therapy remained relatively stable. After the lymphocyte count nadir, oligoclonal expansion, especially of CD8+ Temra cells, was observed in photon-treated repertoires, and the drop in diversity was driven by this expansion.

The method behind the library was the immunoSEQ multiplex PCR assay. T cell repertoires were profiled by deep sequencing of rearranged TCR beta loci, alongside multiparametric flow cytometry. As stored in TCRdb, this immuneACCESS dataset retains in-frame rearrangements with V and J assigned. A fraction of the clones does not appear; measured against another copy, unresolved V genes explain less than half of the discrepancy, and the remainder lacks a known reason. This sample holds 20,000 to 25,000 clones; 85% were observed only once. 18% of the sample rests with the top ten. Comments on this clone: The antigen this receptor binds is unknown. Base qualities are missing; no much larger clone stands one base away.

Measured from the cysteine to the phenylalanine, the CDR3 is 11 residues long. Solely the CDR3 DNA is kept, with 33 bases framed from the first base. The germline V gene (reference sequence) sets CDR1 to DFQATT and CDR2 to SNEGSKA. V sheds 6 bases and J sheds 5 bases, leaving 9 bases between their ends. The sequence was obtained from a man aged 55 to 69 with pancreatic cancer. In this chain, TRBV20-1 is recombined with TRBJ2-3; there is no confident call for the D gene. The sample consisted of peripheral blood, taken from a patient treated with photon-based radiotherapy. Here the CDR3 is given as CSALLLDTQYF. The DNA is TGCAGTGCGCTACTATTAGATACGCAGTATTTT.